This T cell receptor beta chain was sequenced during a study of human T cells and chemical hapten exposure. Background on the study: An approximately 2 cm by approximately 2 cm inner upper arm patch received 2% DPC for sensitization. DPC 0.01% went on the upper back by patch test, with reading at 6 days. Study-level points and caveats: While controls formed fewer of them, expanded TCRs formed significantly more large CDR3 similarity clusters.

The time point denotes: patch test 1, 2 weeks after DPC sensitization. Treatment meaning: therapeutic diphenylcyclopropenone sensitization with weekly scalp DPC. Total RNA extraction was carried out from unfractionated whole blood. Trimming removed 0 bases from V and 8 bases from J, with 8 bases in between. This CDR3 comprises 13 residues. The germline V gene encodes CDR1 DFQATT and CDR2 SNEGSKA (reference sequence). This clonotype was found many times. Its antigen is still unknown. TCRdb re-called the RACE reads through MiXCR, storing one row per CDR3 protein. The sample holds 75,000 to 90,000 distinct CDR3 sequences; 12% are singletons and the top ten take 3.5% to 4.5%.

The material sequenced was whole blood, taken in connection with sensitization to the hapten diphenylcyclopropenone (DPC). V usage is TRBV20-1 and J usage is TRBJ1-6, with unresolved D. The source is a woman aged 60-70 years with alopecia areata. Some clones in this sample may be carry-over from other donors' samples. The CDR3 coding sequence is TGCAGTGCTAGAGATAACGGGGATTCACCCCTCCACTTT. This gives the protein CSARDNGDSPLHF.